The 10 T cell receptor beta chains below come from one sample, sequenced in a study of blood T cells in healthy people across ages. The use of a sample-barcoded 5' primer and a J-beta primer mix characterized a second PCR of roughly 6 to 11 cycles. Via MiXCR, TCRdb re-called the 5' RACE reads, giving one row per CDR3 protein. Among 550,000 to 800,000 distinct CDR3 sequences listed, roughly 21% were seen once. Sequencing was done on a sample of blood. The receptors originated from an older man in good health.

This clonotype was observed a few times. The chain has TRBV2 and TRBJ2-1; weak D call: TRBD1 (6 bases). V lost 7 bases and J lost 6, with 13 bases in between. From germline, CDR1 is SNHLY and CDR2 FYNNEI. The CDR3 consists of 13 residues. The CDR3 region is CASNQDRTNEQFF. CDR3 in DNA: TGTGCCAGCAACCAGGACAGAACCAATGAGCAGTTCTTC.

V gene TRBV25-1 combines with J gene TRBJ2-5; D is possibly TRBD1 or TRBD2 (5 bases each). Trimming removed 1 base from V and 5 bases from J, with 11 bases in between. The CDR3 loop spans 14 amino acids. Per germline, CDR1 MGHDK and CDR2 SYGVNS. The CDR3 sequence is CASSESRGVETQYF. CDR3 sequence (DNA): TGTGCCAGCAGTGAATCACGAGGGGTGGAGACCCAGTACTTC.

V is TRBV9 and J is TRBJ2-1; D gene ambiguous. Germline-derived CDR1 and CDR2 are SGDLS and YYNGEE. The V and J ends lost 0 bases and 0 bases respectively, with 7 bases between them. The CDR3 consists of 15 residues. This CDR3 is CASSVATVSYNEQFF. CDR3 bases: TGTGCCAGCAGCGTAGCTACAGTCTCCTACAATGAGCAGTTCTTC. Full variable domain (missing parts from reference TRBV9 and TRBJ2-1): DSGVTQTPKHLITATGQRVTLRCSPRSGDLSVYWYQQSLDQGLQFLIQYYNGEERAKGNILERFSAQQFPDLHSELNLSSLELGDSALYFCASSVATVSYNEQFFGPGTRLTVL.

This clonotype turned up a few times. This sequence joins TRBV4-3 and TRBJ2-2, with D tentatively TRBD2 (5 bases). This CDR3 has 17 residues. The V gene lost 0 bases and the J gene lost 2 bases, with 13 bases spanning the gap. Germline CDR1 LGHNA, CDR2 YSLEER. The CDR3 DNA reads as TGCGCCAGCAGCCAAGATGATCTAGCAATTAACACCGGGGAGCTGTTTTTT. It codes for CASSQDDLAINTGELFF.

The chain couples TRBV12-3 or TRBV12-4 to TRBJ1-1; weak D call: TRBD1 (5 bases). CDR3 length equals 14 residues. V lost 6 bases, J lost 4 bases, and 15 bases lay in between. For the CDR3, the DNA is TGTGCCAGCAGATCGACTCAGGGCCGCACTGAAGCTTTCTTT. This sequence encodes CASRSTQGRTEAFF.

The chain joins TRBV2 to TRBJ2-3; 7 nucleotides match TRBD2. V lost 7 bases, J lost 2 bases, and 6 bases stayed unmatched. This CDR3 comprises 14 residues. Per germline, CDR1 SNHLY and CDR2 FYNNEI. The CDR3 DNA sequence: TGTGCCAGCAATCGAGCGGGGCCCACAGATACGCAGTATTTT. Translation gives CASNRAGPTDTQYF.

The chain couples TRBV9 to TRBJ1-2, with D uncertain. V shed 3 bases and J shed 3 bases, with 18 bases lying between them. The CDR3 has 16 amino acids. CDR1 SGDLS and CDR2 YYNGEE come from the germline V gene. The CDR3 coding sequence is TGTGCCAGCAGCGATCAGACCGGGCCCAGAGACTATGGCTACACCTTC. This encodes CASSDQTGPRDYGYTF.

The chain links TRBV6-5 to TRBJ2-1; 7 bases agree with TRBD2. CDR3 length: 15 amino acids. The ends lost 6 bases at V and 9 bases at J; junction bases unmatched: 14. Germline assignment: CDR1 MNHEY and CDR2 SVGAGI. The CDR3 DNA follows: TGTGCCAGCAGCCCAGGACTAGTCATTATGGGTGAGCAGTTCTTC. Protein: CASSPGLVIMGEQFF.

This chain links TRBV5-1 with TRBJ1-6, with 8 bases lining up with TRBD1. Trimming at V came to 6 bases and at J to 5 bases, leaving 4 bases not matched to a gene. Germline CDR1 and CDR2: SGHRS and YFSETQ. The CDR3 length is 14 residues. Written as DNA, the CDR3 is TGCGCCAGCACCGGGACAGGCGATAATTCACCCCTCCACTTT. It yields the protein CASTGTGDNSPLHF.

The CDR3 loop is CASSLRDGAIQYF. The CDR3 DNA follows: TGTGCCAGCAGTCTCCGGGACGGAGCCATTCAGTACTTC. The chain is built from TRBV12-3 or TRBV12-4 and TRBJ2-4; TRBD1 or TRBD2 may be the D gene (5 bases each). V lost 5 bases and J 9 bases, leaving 14 bases between the germline ends. This CDR3 has 13 residues.